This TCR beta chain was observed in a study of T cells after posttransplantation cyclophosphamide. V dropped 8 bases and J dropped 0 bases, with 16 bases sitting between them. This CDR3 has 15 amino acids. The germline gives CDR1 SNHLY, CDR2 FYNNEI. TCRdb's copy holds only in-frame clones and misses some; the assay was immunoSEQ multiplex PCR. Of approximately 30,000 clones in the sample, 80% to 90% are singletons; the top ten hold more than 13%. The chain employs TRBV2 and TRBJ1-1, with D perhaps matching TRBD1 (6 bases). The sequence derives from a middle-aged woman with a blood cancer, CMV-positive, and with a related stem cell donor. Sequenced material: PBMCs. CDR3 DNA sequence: TGTGCCAGCGGGCCGGGACATGGGATGAACACTGAAGCTTTCTTT. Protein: CASGPGHGMNTEAFF.